Shown below are 16 T cell receptor beta chains from a single sample sequenced in a study of blood T cells in healthy people across ages. A second PCR, run for roughly 7 to 12 cycles, used a sample-barcoded 5' primer plus a J-beta primer mix. Via MiXCR, TCRdb re-called the 5' RACE reads, giving one row per CDR3 protein. The sample includes about 900,000 distinct CDR3 sequences, around 46% of them seen just once. What was sequenced was blood. These receptor sequences come from a man aged 25-45 years in good health.

DNA of the CDR3: TGTGCCAGCAGCCCTAGGGACAGGGGGCACGCAACTAATGAAAAACTGTTTTTT. Translation gives CASSPRDRGHATNEKLFF. The chain recombines TRBV7-6 with TRBJ1-4, with 12 nucleotides matching TRBD1. Germline V gene sequence: CDR1 SGHVS, CDR2 FNYEAQ. The CDR3 is 18 residues long. V lost 5 bases and J lost 0; bases outside the gene matches: 7.

This clonotype was counted a few times. The rearrangement uses TRBV10-3 and TRBJ2-1; the match to TRBD2 covers 14 bases. The CDR3 spans 14 residues. The germline V gene encodes CDR1 ENHRY and CDR2 SYGVKD. With V trimmed by 10 bases and J by 10 bases, 9 bases remained unmatched. Here the CDR3 reads CASLGLAGGGEQFF. The DNA of the CDR3 is TGTGCCAGCCTTGGACTAGCGGGGGGAGGGGAGCAGTTCTTC.

The chain is built from TRBV20-1 and TRBJ2-3, with 12 bases lining up with TRBD2. Unmatched junction bases numbered 4, after V lost 3 bases and J lost 3 bases. This CDR3 is 15 amino acids long. Germline V gene lookup returns CDR1 DFQATT and CDR2 SNEGSKA (reference sequence). The CDR3 loop is CSASPSGGATDTQYF. The CDR3 DNA is TGCAGTGCTAGCCCTAGCGGGGGGGCAACAGATACGCAGTATTTT.

The chain has TRBV3-1 and TRBJ2-4, with D unresolved. Trimming pared 1 base from V and 0 bases from J, leaving 10 bases between. There are 16 residues in the CDR3. Germline values: CDR1 LGHDT, CDR2 YNNKEL (reference sequence). In DNA, the CDR3 is TGTGCCAGCAGCCAAGTTAGCAGACTAGCCAAAAACATTCAGTACTTC. It encodes CASSQVSRLAKNIQYF.

The genes are TRBV28 and TRBJ1-6; 9 nucleotides agree with TRBD1. Losses at the gene ends were 8 bases for V and 10 bases for J; bases not matched to a gene: 12. The CDR3 contains 15 residues. The germline CDR1 and CDR2 sequences are MDHEN and SYDVKM. Here the CDR3 DNA reads TGTGCCAGCGGGGGGGGACAGGGATCGGGCTCACCCCTCCACTTT. Its translation: CASGGGQGSGSPLHF.

About this clonotype itself: A much larger clone differs from this one at a single base, so this may be a read error. The chain uses TRBV13 and TRBJ1-2; D is possibly TRBD1 (6 bases). Per germline, CDR1 PRHDT and CDR2 FYEKMQ (reference sequence). The CDR3 length is 14 residues. This CDR3 is CANSSMGATYGYTF. The CDR3 coding sequence is TGTGCCAACAGCTCCATGGGGGCTACGTATGGCTACACCTTC.

Only a few counts were recorded for this clonotype. The CDR3 region is CSASPSSGYNQPQHF. The CDR3 DNA is TGCAGTGCTAGCCCCAGTTCAGGGTACAATCAGCCCCAGCATTTT. This chain connects TRBV20-1 to TRBJ1-5, with D perhaps TRBD1 (5 bases). Germline CDR1 is DFQATT and CDR2 is SNEGSKA (reference sequence). Trimming shortened V by 3 bases and J by 3 bases, and 15 bases separated the two germline ends. The CDR3 is 15 amino acids.

This clonotype occurred many times. This chain connects TRBV5-1 to TRBJ2-1; no clear D. CDR1 and CDR2 (germline): SGHRS, YFSETQ. The CDR3 runs to 15 residues. Trimming removed 4 bases at V and 5 bases at J, with 16 bases between. The CDR3 sequence is CASSLTAGRNNEQFF. CDR3 nucleotide sequence: TGCGCCAGCAGCCTTACGGCTGGCAGAAACAATGAGCAGTTCTTC.

The DNA of the CDR3 is TGTGCCAGCAGTCTCTCTCGGGACATCTCTGGGGCCAACGTCCTGACTTTC. The encoded protein is CASSLSRDISGANVLTF. The V call is TRBV12-3 or TRBV12-4, the J call TRBJ2-6; maybe TRBD1 (6 bases). Trimming stripped 5 bases from V and 0 bases from J, with 14 bases between. This CDR3 is 17 amino acids long.

The rearrangement joins TRBV9 to TRBJ1-1, with D possibly being TRBD1 (5 bases). V lost 4 bases and J lost 1, with 14 bases in between. Germline V lookup: CDR1 SGDLS, CDR2 YYNGEE. There are 15 residues in the CDR3. The CDR3 DNA sequence: TGTGCCAGCAGCCCTCACGGGGGACGGAACACTGAAGCTTTCTTT. Translation gives CASSPHGGRNTEAFF. Looking up the rest from reference TRBV9 and TRBJ1-1 gives the full variable domain: DSGVTQTPKHLITATGQRVTLRCSPRSGDLSVYWYQQSLDQGLQFLIQYYNGEERAKGNILERFSAQQFPDLHSELNLSSLELGDSALYFCASSPHGGRNTEAFFGQGTRLTVV.

The CDR3 loop is CSAILFGIGGGKDNEQFF. In DNA form, the CDR3 reads TGCAGTGCTATCCTCTTTGGAATAGGCGGGGGGAAGGACAATGAGCAGTTCTTC. V gene TRBV20-1 combines with J gene TRBJ2-1; 8 nucleotides line up with TRBD2. The ends lost 4 bases at V and 5 bases at J; junction bases unmatched: 19. Looked up from germline, CDR1 is DFQATT and CDR2 is SNEGSKA (reference sequence). The CDR3 is 18 residues long.

The rearrangement links TRBV5-6 to TRBJ2-3, with 8 bases fitting TRBD2. This CDR3 comprises 15 residues. Germline V gene sequence: CDR1 SGHDT, CDR2 YYEEEE. Trimming cost V 5 bases and J 2 bases; bases outside gene matches: 7. CDR3 nucleotides: TGTGCCAGCAGGTCGGGACTAGAATACACAGATACGCAGTATTTT. Its translation is CASRSGLEYTDTQYF.

The V and J genes are TRBV12-3 or TRBV12-4 and TRBJ2-1; 7 bases line up with TRBD2. The V gene end was trimmed by 8 bases and the J gene end by 5 bases; junction bases not matched to a gene: 6. The CDR3 consists of 13 residues. CDR3 sequence: CASRLAMNNEQFF. The CDR3 nucleotides are TGTGCCAGCCGACTAGCCATGAACAATGAGCAGTTCTTC.

CDR3 in amino acids: CASSGSKALETQYF. The CDR3 bases are TGTGCCAGCAGTGGATCCAAGGCCCTAGAGACCCAGTACTTC. The chain carries TRBV6-1 and TRBJ2-5; D not resolved. Germline V CDR1 and CDR2: MNHNS, SASEGT. Trimming removed 4 bases at V and 4 bases at J, with 13 bases between. The CDR3 has 14 amino acids.

This clonotype has only one observation. CDR3 nucleotide sequence: TGTGCCAGCAGTTTACGAGGGACAGTGAACACTGAAGCTTTCTTT. It is translated as CASSLRGTVNTEAFF. The chain joins TRBV12-3 or TRBV12-4 to TRBJ1-1; 7 bases agree with TRBD1. Losses at the gene ends were 2 bases for V and 0 bases for J; bases not matched to a gene: 3. This CDR3 has 15 amino acids.

Only a few counts were recorded for this clonotype. This chain links TRBV12-3 or TRBV12-4 with TRBJ2-3; D may be TRBD2 (5 bases). The length of the CDR3 is 16 residues. Trimming pared 0 bases from V and 1 base from J, leaving 11 bases between. For the CDR3, the DNA is TGTGCCAGCAGTTTAGCAGGACGAGCGGGCACAGATACGCAGTATTTT. Amino acids: CASSLAGRAGTDTQYF.